Listed below are T cell receptor beta chains from one sample, sequenced in a study of T cells after yellow fever vaccination. One entry per CDR3 protein results from TCRdb running MiXCR on the 5' RACE reads. The sample includes about 14,000 distinct CDR3 sequences, under 7.5% of them seen just once. This material consisted of PBMCs, either bulk or a sorted T-cell subset (CD4+, CD8+, memory, or dextramer-sorted; not recorded which), taken on the day of the yellow fever booster vaccination. These receptor sequences come from a man in his late teens or twenties who received the YFV17D yellow fever vaccine. Both conserved end residues are part of each CDR3.

length	V	CDR3
18	TRBV12-3/TRBV12-4	CASSLAGPGVISNQPQHF
15	TRBV25-1	CASSGTSGHTDTQYF
13	TRBV5-1	CASSSGTLGGYTF
13	TRBV14	CASSPRRGGLYTF
13	TRBV5-1	CASSLDPLGEQYF
15	TRBV5-5	CASSLRFGQAGELFF
14	TRBV7-9	CASSFLLETGELFF
12	TRBV14	CASSQNRETQYF
13	TRBV5-1	CASSLSSGNTIYF
12	TRBV5-1	CASSRGENEQYF
14	TRBV18	CATRSGSSGNTIYF
14	TRBV7-9	CASTTPTGPYGYTF
16	TRBV18	CASSPLGISSGNTIYF
18	TRBV4-2	CASSHSGTGSVRQETQYF
15	TRBV20-1	CSAWGQGRGDTEAFF
14	TRBV20-1	CSAPSTGLGNEQFF
13	TRBV9	CASTRENTGELFF
11	TRBV27	CASEKGTEAFF
14	TRBV2	CAGSGTGPLDTQYF
15	TRBV12-3/TRBV12-4	CASRDSLAGPGEQYF
13	TRBV7-2	CASSRQYGGELFF
14	TRBV7-9	CASTAGRVENEQFF
17	TRBV3-1	CASSQDRPGQLQETQYF
12	TRBV29-1	CSAYTGTGELFF
11	TRBV5-1	CASRSADTQYF
13	TRBV10-2	CASSASPNQPQHF
15	TRBV10-1	CASTRTGVIFGTIYF
22	TRBV10-3	CAISDPAKQWTGIGFQTDTQYF
12	TRBV7-3	CASKGSGDTQYF
15	TRBV28	CASRHGGGKNNEQFF
15	TRBV5-1	CASSPGQTQYTEAFF
13	TRBV11-2	CASSLGRDTEAFF
15	TRBV5-1	CASSYLGVSREKLFF
13	TRBV6-5	CASNPGGNYGYTF
17	TRBV5-1	CASSLTFSGGASDTQYF
13	TRBV19	CASSQQVGTEAFF
14	TRBV12-3/TRBV12-4	CASTPGLINEKLFF
14	TRBV20-1	CSAIRSTGTLGAFF
20	TRBV5-6	CASSLEFWVRAGPVTDTQYF
13	TRBV7-2	CASSLVRYGGYTF
13	TRBV6-5	CASSYNREVGYTF
14	TRBV5-4	CASSLEAGAREQYF
16	TRBV14	CASSQSKKQGFYGYTF
13	TRBV7-9	CASSLTGDYEQYF
15	TRBV24-1	CATSPASGGADTQYF
14	TRBV20-1	CSASDSGGADTQYF
17	TRBV28	CASSLQYRGVTKNIQYF
15	TRBV7-6	CTSSPGGSSGNTIYF
15	TRBV18	CASSRPAGDTDTQYF
15	TRBV10-1	CATFRGRGVLLAQYF